This T cell receptor (beta chain) was found in a study of OX40 agonist ivuxolimab in advanced cancers. Study in general: Every 2 weeks, patients got intravenous ivuxolimab at one of six dose levels (0.01-10 mg/kg). Among those enrolled, mean age was about 63 years (range 23 to 79) and 75% to 85% were male. Eligibility rules accepted prior anti-PD-1, anti-PD-L1 or anti-CTLA-4 therapy, and under 45% had some. General observations from the study: Expanded clones were, on average, more numerous among CD8+ T cells than CD4+.

TCRdb's copy holds only in-frame clones and misses some; the assay was immunoSEQ multiplex PCR. The table has about 110,000 clones, less than 95% seen once. With V trimmed by 4 bases and J by 7 bases, 10 bases remained unmatched. The germline V gene encodes CDR1 SGHNT and CDR2 YYREEE (reference sequence). The CDR3 is 17 amino acids. In regard to this clone: The antigen is not known.

V is TRBV5-4 and J is TRBJ2-1, with 14 positions matching TRBD2. This sequence was found in an adult with an advanced solid tumor such as melanoma, head and neck, liver or kidney cancer. The material sequenced was CD4+ or CD8+ T cells sorted from blood, taken in a trial of the OX40 agonist ivuxolimab. As DNA, the CDR3 is TGTGCCAGCAGCAGAGCCGGGACTAGCGGGAGCGTAAATGAGCAGTTCTTC. This sequence encodes CASSRAGTSGSVNEQFF.